The clone carrying this TCR beta chain was found many times. Its specificity is unknown. Healthy Caucasian individuals from Russia aged about 6 to 100 were enrolled as donors. The sample is drawn from a study of blood T cells in healthy people across ages. Across the study: Every two T cells gave about one barcoded beta molecule via template switching. General observations from the study: The study found more naive CD4+ cells and higher diversity in long-lived than aged donors.

Germline V gene lookup returns CDR1 MNHEY and CDR2 SVGAGI. V was trimmed by 0 bases and J by 7 bases, leaving 18 bases between them. The CDR3 has 16 amino acids. Primed by a sample-barcoded 5' primer and a J-beta primer mix, a second PCR proceeded for roughly 6 to 12 cycles. TCRdb redid the calling of the 5' RACE reads with MiXCR, one entry per CDR3 protein. The profile shows 600,000 or so distinct CDR3 sequences, about 30% of them singletons. Sample: blood. The chain carries TRBV6-5 and TRBJ1-2; TRBD1 is a possible D gene (6 bases). The source of this sequence is a woman of 80 years or more in good health. CDR3 amino acids: CASSYSNTGINGGYTF. In DNA form, the CDR3 reads TGTGCCAGCAGTTACTCGAACACAGGGATTAATGGTGGCTACACCTTC.